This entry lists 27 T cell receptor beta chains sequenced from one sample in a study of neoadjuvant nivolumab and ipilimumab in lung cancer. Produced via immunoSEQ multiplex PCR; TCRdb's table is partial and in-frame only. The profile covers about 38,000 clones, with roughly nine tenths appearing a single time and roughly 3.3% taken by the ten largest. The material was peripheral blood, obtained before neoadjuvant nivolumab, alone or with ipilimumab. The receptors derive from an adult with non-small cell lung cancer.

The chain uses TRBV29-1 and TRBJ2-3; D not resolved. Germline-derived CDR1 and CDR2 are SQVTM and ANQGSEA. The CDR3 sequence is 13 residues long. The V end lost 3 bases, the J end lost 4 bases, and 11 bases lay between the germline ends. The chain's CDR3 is CSVDDKGSDTQYF. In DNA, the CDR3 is TGCAGCGTTGATGATAAGGGTTCAGATACGCAGTATTTT.

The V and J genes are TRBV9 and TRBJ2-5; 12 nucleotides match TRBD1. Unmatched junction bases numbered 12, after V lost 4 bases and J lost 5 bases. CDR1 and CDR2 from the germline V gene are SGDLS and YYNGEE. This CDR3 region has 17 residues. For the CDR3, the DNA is TGTGCCAGCAGCAGGGGGACAGGGGGCCCGGGGGAGGAGACCCAGTACTTC. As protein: CASSRGTGGPGEETQYF.

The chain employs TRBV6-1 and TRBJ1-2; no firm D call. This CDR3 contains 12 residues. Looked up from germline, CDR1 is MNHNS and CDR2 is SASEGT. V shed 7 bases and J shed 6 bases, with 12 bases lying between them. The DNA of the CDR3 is TGTGCCAGCAAGAATTTGCTGGATGGCTACACCTTC. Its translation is CASKNLLDGYTF.

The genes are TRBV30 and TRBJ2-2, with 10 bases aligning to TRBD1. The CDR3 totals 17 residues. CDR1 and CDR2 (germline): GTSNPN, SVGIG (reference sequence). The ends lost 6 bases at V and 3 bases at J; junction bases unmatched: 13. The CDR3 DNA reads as TGTGCCTGCGCTCTCCGGACAGGGGGTACGGACACCGGGGAGCTGTTTTTT. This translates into CACALRTGGTDTGELFF.

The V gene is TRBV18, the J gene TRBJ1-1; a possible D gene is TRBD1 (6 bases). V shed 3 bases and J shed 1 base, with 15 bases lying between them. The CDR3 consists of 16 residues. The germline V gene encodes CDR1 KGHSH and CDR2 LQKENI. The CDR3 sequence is CASSPQWGAQNTEAFF. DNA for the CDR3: TGTGCCAGCTCACCCCAATGGGGGGCTCAGAACACTGAAGCTTTCTTT.

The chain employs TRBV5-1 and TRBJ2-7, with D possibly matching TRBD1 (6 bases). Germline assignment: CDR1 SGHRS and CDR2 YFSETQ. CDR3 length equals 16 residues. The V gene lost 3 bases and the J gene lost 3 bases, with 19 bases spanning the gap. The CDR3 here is CASSSTSVGAHYEQYF. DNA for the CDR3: TGCGCCAGCAGCTCGACCTCCGTGGGGGCCCACTACGAGCAGTACTTC. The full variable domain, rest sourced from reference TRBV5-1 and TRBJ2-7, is KAGVTQTPRYLIKTRGQQVTLSCSPISGHRSVSWYQQTPGQGLQFLFEYFSETQRNKGNFPGRFSGRQFSNSRSEMNVSTLELGDSALYLCASSSTSVGAHYEQYFGPGTRLTVT.

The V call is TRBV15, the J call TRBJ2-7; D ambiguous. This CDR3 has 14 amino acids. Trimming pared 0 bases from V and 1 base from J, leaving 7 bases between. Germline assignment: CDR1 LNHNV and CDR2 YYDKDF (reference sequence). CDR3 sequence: CATSRDRVSYEQYF. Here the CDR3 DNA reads TGTGCCACCAGCAGAGATCGAGTTTCCTACGAGCAGTACTTC.

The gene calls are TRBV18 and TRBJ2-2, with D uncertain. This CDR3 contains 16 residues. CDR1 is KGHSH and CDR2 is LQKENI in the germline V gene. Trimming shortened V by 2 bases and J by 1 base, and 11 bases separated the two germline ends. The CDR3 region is CASSPGHRLNTGELFF. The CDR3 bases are TGTGCCAGCTCACCAGGGCACAGATTGAACACCGGGGAGCTGTTTTTT.

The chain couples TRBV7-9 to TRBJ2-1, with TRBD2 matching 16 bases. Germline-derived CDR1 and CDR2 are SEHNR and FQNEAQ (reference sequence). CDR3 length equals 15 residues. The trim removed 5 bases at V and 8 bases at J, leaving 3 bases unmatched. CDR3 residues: CASSLGTSGRDEQFF. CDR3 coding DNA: TGTGCCAGCAGCCTCGGGACTAGCGGGAGGGATGAGCAGTTCTTC.

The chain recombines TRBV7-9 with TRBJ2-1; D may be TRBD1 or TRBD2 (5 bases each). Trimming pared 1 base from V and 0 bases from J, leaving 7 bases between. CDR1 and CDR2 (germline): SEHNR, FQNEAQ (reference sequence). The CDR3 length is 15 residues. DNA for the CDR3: TGTGCCAGCAGCTTAGTGGGGGTCTCCTACAATGAGCAGTTCTTC. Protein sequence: CASSLVGVSYNEQFF.

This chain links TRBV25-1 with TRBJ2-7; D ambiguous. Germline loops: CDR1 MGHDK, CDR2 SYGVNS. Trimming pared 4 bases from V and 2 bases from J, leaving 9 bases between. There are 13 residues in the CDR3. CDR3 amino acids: CASSVPYTYEQYF. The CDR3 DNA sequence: TGTGCCAGCAGTGTGCCGTATACCTACGAGCAGTACTTC.

The CDR3 bases are TGTGCCAGCAGTTTGAACTGGGGAGGCGATAGCAATCAGCCCCAGCATTTT. Translating it yields CASSLNWGGDSNQPQHF. This sequence joins TRBV28 and TRBJ1-5; no clear D. The CDR3 is 17 residues long. Looked up from germline, CDR1 is MDHEN and CDR2 is SYDVKM. The V gene lost 3 bases and the J gene lost 0 bases, with 15 bases spanning the gap.

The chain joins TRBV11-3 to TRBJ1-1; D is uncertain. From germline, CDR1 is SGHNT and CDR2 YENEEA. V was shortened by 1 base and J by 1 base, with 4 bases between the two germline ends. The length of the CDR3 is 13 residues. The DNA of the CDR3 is TGTGCCAGCAGCTTAGCGGGGAACACTGAAGCTTTCTTT. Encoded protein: CASSLAGNTEAFF.

The DNA of the CDR3 is TGTGCCAGCAGCTTAGAAGGGCTAGCGGGATATGAGCAGTTCTTC. It yields the protein CASSLEGLAGYEQFF. This chain links TRBV11-2 with TRBJ2-1; 9 bases are a match to TRBD2. The V gene's germline CDR1 is SGHAT and CDR2 FQNNGV. This CDR3 is 15 amino acids long. V trimming: 0 bases; J trimming: 8 bases; junction bases outside the gene matches: 5.

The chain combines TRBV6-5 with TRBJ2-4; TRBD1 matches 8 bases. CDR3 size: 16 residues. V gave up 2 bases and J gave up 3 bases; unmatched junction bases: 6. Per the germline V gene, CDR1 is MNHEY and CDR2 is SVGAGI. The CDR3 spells CASSYSQGAGKNIQYF. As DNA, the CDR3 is TGTGCCAGCAGTTACAGTCAGGGGGCTGGCAAAAACATTCAGTACTTC.

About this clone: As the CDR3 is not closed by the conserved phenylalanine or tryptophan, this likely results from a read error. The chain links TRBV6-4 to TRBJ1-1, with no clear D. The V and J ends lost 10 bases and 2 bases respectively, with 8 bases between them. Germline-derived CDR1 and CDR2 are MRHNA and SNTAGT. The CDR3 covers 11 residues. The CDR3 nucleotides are TGTGCCACTACCGGCAACACTGAAGCTTTCCTT. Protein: CATTGNTEAFL.

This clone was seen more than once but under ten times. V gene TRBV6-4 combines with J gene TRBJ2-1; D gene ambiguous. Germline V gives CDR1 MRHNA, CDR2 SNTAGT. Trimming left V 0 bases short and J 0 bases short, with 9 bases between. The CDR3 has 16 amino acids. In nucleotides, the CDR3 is TGTGCCAGCAGTGACTCAGCCCAAAGCTCCTACAATGAGCAGTTCTTC. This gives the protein CASSDSAQSSYNEQFF.

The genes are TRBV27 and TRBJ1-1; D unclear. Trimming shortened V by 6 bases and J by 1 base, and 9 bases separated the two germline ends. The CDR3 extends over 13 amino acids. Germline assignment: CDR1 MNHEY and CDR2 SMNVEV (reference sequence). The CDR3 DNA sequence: TGTGCCAGCAGCCGAATCGCGAACACTGAAGCTTTCTTT. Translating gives CASSRIANTEAFF.

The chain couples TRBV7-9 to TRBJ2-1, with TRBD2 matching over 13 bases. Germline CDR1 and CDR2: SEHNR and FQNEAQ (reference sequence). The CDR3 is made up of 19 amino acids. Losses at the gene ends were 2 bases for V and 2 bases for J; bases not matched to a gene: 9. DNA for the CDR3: TGTGCCAGCAGCTTACCCCAAACTAGCGGGAGGGCCACCTACAATGAGCAGTTCTTC. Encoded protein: CASSLPQTSGRATYNEQFF. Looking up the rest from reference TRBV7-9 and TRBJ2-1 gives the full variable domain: DTGVSQNPRHKITKRGQNVTFRCDPISEHNRLYWYRQTLGQGPEFLTYFQNEAQLEKSRLLSDRFSAERPKGSFSTLEIQRTEQGDSAMYLCASSLPQTSGRATYNEQFFGPGTRLTVL.

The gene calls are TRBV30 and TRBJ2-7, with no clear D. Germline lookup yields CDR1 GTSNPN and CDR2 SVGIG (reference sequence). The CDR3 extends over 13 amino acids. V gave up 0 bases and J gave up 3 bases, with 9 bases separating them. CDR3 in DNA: TGTGCCTGGAGTGTACCGGGCCGCTACGAGCAGTACTTC. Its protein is CAWSVPGRYEQYF.

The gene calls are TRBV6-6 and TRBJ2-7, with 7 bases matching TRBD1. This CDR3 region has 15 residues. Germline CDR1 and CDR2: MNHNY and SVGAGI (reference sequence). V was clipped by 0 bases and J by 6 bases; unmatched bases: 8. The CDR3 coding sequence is TGTGCCAGCAGTTACTCGAGACAGGGTGGAGGCGAGCAGTACTTC. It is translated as CASSYSRQGGGEQYF.

In DNA, the CDR3 is TGTGCCAGCAGCTTGGCCGGCCTAGCGGGAGTTGTCGAGCAGTACTTC. Its translation: CASSLAGLAGVVEQYF. J is TRBJ2-7 and V is TRBV5-4, with TRBD2 matching 10 bases. V gave up 0 bases and J gave up 6 bases; unmatched junction bases: 9. CDR1 is SGHNT and CDR2 is YYREEE in the germline V gene (reference sequence). CDR3 length: 16 residues. Full variable domain (rest looked up from reference TRBV5-4 and TRBJ2-7): ETGVTQSPTHLIKTRGQQVTLRCSSQSGHNTVSWYQQALGQGPQFIFQYYREEENGRGNFPPRFSGLQFPNYSSELNVNALELDDSALYLCASSLAGLAGVVEQYFGPGTRLTVT.

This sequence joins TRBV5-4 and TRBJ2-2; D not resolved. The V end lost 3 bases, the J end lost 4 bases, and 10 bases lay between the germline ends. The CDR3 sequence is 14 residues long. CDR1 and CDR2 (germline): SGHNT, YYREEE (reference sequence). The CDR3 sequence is CASSSRTRTGELFF. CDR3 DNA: TGTGCCAGCAGCTCCAGGACGCGCACCGGGGAGCTGTTTTTT. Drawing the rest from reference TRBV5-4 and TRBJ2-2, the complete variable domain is ETGVTQSPTHLIKTRGQQVTLRCSSQSGHNTVSWYQQALGQGPQFIFQYYREEENGRGNFPPRFSGLQFPNYSSELNVNALELDDSALYLCASSSRTRTGELFFGEGSRLTVL.

The CDR3 nucleotides are TGTGCCAGCAGTTACGGTGCGTGGAACGAGCAGTACTTC. Its protein is CASSYGAWNEQYF. V and J are TRBV6-5 and TRBJ2-7; D is unresolved. Trimming took 2 bases from V and 5 from J, leaving 10 bases between them. The CDR3 has 13 amino acids. Germline lookup yields CDR1 MNHEY and CDR2 SVGAGI.

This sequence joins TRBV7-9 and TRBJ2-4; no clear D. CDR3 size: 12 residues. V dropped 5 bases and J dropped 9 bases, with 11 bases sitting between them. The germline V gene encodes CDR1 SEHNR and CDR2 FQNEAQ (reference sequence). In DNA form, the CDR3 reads TGTGCCAGCAGCGAATCTCGCGGCATTCAGTACTTC. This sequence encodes CASSESRGIQYF.

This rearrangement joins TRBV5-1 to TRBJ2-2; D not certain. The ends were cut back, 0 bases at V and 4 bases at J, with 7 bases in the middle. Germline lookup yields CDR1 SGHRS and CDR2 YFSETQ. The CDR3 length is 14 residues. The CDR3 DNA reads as TGCGCCAGCAGCTTGGGCAGCAGCACCGGGGAGCTGTTTTTT. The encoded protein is CASSLGSSTGELFF. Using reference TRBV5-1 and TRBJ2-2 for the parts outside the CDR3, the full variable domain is KAGVTQTPRYLIKTRGQQVTLSCSPISGHRSVSWYQQTPGQGLQFLFEYFSETQRNKGNFPGRFSGRQFSNSRSEMNVSTLELGDSALYLCASSLGSSTGELFFGEGSRLTVL.

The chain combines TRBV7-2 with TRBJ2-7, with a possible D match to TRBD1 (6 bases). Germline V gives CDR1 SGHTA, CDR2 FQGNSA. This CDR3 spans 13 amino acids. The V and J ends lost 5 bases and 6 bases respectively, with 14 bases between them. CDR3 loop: CASSRNRAGEQYF. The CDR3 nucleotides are TGTGCCAGCAGCCGTAACAGGGCCGGCGAGCAGTACTTC.